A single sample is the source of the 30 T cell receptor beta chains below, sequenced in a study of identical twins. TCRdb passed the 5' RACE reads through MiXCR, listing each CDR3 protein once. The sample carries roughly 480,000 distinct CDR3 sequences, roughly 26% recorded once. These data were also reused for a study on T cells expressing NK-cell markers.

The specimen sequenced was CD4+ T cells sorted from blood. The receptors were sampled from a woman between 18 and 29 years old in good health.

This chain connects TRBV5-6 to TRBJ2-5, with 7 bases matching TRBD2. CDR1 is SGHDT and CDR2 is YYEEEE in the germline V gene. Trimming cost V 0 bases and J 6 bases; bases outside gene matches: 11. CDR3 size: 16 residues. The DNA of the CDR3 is TGTGCCAGCAGCTTGGCGGTGCGGGAGCCGTTTAAGACCCAGTACTTC. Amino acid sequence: CASSLAVREPFKTQYF.

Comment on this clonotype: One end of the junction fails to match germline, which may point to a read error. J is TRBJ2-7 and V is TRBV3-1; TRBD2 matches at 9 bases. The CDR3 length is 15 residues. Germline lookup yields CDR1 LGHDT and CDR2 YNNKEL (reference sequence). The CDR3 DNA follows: TGTGCCAGCTGCCAGGGAGCGGGAGGTCCGTACGAGCAGTACTTC. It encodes CASCQGAGGPYEQYF.

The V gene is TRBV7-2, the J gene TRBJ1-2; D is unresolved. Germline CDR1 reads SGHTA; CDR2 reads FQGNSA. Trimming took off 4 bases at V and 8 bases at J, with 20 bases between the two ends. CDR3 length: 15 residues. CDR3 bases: TGTGCCAGCAGCTCCCTCACACAGCGGGAAGGCGGCTACACCTTC. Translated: CASSSLTQREGGYTF.

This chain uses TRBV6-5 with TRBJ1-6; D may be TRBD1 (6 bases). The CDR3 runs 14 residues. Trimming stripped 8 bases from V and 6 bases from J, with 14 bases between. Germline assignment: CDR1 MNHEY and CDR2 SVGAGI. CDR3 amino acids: CASGYRDRNSPLHF. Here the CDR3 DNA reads TGTGCCAGCGGCTACAGGGACCGTAATTCACCCCTCCACTTT.

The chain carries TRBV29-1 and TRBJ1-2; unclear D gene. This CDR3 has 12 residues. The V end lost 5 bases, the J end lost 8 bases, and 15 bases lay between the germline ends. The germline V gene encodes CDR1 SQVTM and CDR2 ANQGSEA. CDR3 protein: CSVRGELYGYTF. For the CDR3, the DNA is TGCAGCGTTCGTGGGGAACTCTACGGCTACACCTTC.

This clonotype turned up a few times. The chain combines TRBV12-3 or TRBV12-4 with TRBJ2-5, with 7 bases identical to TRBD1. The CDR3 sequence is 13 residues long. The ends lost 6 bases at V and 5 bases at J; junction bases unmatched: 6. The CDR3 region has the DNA TGTGCCAGCAGACCACAGGGGTGGGAGACCCAGTACTTC. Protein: CASRPQGWETQYF.

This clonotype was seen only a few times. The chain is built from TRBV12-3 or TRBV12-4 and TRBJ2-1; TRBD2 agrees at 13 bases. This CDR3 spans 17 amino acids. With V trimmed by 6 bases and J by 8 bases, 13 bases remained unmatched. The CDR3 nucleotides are TGTGCCAGCAGCGCATCGCCGGGACTAGCGGGACCCCATGAGCAGTTCTTC. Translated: CASSASPGLAGPHEQFF.

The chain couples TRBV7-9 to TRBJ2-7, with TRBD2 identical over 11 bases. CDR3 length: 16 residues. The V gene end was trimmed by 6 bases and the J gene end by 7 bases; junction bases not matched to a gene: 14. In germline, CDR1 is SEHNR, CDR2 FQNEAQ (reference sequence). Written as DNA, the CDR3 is TGTGCCAGCAGTTACCTCACTAGCGGGAGAACGGGGGAGCAGTACTTC. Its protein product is CASSYLTSGRTGEQYF. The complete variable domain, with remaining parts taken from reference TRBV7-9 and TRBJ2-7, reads DTGVSQNPRHKITKRGQNVTFRCDPISEHNRLYWYRQTLGQGPEFLTYFQNEAQLEKSRLLSDRFSAERPKGSFSTLEIQRTEQGDSAMYLCASSYLTSGRTGEQYFGPGTRLTVT.

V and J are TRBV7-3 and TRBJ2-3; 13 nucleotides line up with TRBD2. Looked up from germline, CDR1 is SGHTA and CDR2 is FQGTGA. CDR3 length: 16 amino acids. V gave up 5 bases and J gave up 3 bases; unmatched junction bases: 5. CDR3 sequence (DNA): TGTGCCAGCAGCGCCGAACTAGCGGGGGGGACAGATACGCAGTATTTT. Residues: CASSAELAGGTDTQYF.

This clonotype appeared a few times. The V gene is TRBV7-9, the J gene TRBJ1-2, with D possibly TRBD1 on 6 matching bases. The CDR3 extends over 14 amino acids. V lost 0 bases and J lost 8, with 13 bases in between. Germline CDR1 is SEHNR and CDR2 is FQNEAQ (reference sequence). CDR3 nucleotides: TGTGCCAGCAGCTTAGCGGGCAGGGGTAGAGGCTACACCTTC. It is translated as CASSLAGRGRGYTF.

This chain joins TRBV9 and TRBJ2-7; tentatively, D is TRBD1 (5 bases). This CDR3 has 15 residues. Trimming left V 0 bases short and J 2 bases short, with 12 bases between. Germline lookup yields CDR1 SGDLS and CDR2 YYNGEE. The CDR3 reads CASSVGGRFPYEQYF. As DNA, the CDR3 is TGTGCCAGCAGCGTAGGGGGCAGGTTCCCCTACGAGCAGTACTTC. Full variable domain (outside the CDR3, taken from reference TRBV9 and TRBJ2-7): DSGVTQTPKHLITATGQRVTLRCSPRSGDLSVYWYQQSLDQGLQFLIQYYNGEERAKGNILERFSAQQFPDLHSELNLSSLELGDSALYFCASSVGGRFPYEQYFGPGTRLTVT.

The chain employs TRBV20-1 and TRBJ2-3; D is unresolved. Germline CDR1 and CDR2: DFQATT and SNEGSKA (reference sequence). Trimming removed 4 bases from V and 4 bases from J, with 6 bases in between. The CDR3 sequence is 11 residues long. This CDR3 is CSATIADTQYF. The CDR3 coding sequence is TGCAGTGCTACCATAGCAGATACGCAGTATTTT.

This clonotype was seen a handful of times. The CDR3 DNA sequence: TGTGCCAGCAGCTTACTAGGTCGGGTCTCTGGGGCCAACGTCCTGACTTTC. Amino acid sequence: CASSLLGRVSGANVLTF. The chain is built from TRBV7-3 and TRBJ2-6; D not certain. CDR3 length: 17 amino acids. V was shortened by 2 bases and J by 0 bases, with 11 bases between the two germline ends. Germline V gene lookup returns CDR1 SGHTA and CDR2 FQGTGA.

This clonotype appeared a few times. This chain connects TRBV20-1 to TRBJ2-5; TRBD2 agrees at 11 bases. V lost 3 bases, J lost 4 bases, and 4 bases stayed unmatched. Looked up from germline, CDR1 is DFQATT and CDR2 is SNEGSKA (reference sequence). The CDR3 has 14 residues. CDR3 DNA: TGCAGTGCTAGGTCTAGCGGGGGGCTAGAGACCCAGTACTTC. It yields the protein CSARSSGGLETQYF.

The CDR3 loop is CASSQDLGSSYEQYF. The CDR3 DNA follows: TGCGCCAGCAGCCAAGATTTGGGGAGCTCCTACGAGCAGTACTTC. This chain connects TRBV4-3 to TRBJ2-7; D perhaps matches TRBD2 (5 bases). V gave up 0 bases and J gave up 0 bases, with 9 bases separating them. Germline loops: CDR1 LGHNA, CDR2 YSLEER. This CDR3 comprises 15 residues.

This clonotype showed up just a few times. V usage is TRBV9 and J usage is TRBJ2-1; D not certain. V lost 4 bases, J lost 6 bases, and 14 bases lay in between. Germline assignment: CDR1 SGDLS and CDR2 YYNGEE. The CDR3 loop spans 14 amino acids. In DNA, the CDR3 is TGTGCCAGCAGCTCCCGACGAGCTATCAATGAGCAGTTCTTC. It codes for CASSSRRAINEQFF.

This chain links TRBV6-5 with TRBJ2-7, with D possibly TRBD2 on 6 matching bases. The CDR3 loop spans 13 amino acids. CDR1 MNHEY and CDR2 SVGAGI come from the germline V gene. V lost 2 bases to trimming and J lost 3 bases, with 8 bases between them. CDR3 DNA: TGTGCCAGCAGTTACCGGGACTTCTACGAGCAGTACTTC. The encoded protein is CASSYRDFYEQYF.

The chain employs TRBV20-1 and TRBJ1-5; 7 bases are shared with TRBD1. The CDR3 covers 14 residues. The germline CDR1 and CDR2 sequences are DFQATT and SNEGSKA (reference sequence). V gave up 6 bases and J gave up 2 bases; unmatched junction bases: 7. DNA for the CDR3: TGCAGTGCGTTTCCCACAGGGGGCAATCAGCCCCAGCATTTT. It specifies CSAFPTGGNQPQHF.

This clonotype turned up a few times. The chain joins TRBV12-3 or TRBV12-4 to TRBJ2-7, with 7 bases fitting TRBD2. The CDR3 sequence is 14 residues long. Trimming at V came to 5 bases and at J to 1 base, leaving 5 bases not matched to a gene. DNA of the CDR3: TGTGCCAGCAGTCCAGCGGGGAAATCCTACGAGCAGTACTTC. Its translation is CASSPAGKSYEQYF.

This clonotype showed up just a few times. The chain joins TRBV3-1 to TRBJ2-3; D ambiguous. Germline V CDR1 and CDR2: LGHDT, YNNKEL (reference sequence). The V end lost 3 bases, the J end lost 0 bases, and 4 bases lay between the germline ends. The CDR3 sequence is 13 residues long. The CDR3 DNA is TGTGCCAGCAGCCACGCTAGCACAGATACGCAGTATTTT. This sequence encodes CASSHASTDTQYF.

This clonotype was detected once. The CDR3 is CASSSTRLAVSYEQYF. CDR3 sequence (DNA): TGTGCCAGCAGCTCTACCCGACTAGCGGTCTCCTACGAGCAGTACTTC. V gene TRBV7-2 combines with J gene TRBJ2-7; 9 positions match TRBD2. This CDR3 has 16 residues. Unmatched junction bases numbered 7, after V lost 4 bases and J lost 0 bases. CDR1 SGHTA and CDR2 FQGNSA come from the germline V gene.

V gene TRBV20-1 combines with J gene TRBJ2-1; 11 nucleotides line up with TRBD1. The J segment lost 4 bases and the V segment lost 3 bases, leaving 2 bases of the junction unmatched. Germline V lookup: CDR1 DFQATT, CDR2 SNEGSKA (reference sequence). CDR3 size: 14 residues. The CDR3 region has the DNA TGCAGTGCTAGCGGGACAGGGGGATACAATGAGCAGTTCTTC. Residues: CSASGTGGYNEQFF.

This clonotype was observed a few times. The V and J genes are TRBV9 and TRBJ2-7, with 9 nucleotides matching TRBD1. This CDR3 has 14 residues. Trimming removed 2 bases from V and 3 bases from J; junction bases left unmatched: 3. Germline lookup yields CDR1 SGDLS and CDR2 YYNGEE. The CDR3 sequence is CASSVWDRDYEQYF. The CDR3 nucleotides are TGTGCCAGCAGCGTCTGGGACAGGGACTACGAGCAGTACTTC.

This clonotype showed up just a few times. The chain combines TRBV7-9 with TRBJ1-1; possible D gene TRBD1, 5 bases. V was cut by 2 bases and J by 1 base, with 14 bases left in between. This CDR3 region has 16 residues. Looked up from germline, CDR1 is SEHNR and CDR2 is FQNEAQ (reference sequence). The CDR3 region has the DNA TGTGCCAGCAGCTTACTTTGGGGACGGAGGAACACTGAAGCTTTCTTT. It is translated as CASSLLWGRRNTEAFF.

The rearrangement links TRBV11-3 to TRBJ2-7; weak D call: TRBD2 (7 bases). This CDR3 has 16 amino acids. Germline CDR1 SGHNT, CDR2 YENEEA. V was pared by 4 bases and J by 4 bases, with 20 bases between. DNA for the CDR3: TGTGCCAGCAGCTCTCGGGGGCGGGGGCCCCTTTACGAGCAGTACTTC. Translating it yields CASSSRGRGPLYEQYF.

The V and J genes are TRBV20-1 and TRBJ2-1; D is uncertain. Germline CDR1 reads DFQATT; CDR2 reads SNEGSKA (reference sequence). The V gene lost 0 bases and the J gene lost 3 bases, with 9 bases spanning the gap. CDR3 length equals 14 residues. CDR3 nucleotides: TGCAGTGCTAGAGATTTAAAAGGCTACAATGAGCAGTTCTTC. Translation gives CSARDLKGYNEQFF.

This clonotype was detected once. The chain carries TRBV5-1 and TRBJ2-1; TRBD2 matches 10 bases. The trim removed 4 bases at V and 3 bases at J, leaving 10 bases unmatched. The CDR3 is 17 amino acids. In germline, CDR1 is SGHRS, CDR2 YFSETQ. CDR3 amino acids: CASSRGLAGALYNEQFF. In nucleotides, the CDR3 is TGCGCCAGCAGCCGGGGGCTAGCGGGGGCCCTCTACAATGAGCAGTTCTTC.

Written as DNA, the CDR3 is TGTGCCAGCAGTTTTAGGGCCCGAATTGAAGCTTTCTTT. It yields the protein CASSFRARIEAFF. The rearrangement links TRBV27 to TRBJ1-1; D gene ambiguous. The CDR3 spans 13 residues. Trimming took 3 bases from V and 7 from J, leaving 12 bases between them. Germline V gene sequence: CDR1 MNHEY, CDR2 SMNVEV (reference sequence).

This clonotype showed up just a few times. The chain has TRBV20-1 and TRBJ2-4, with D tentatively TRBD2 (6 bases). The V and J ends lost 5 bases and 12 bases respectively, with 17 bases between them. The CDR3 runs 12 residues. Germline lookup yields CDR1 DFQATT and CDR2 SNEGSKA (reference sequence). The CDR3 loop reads CSAPDFGGPQYF. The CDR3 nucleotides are TGCAGTGCTCCCGATTTCGGGGGACCTCAGTACTTC.

DNA for the CDR3: TGCGCCAGCAGAAGGGAGTCTGGAAACACCATATATTTT. As protein: CASRRESGNTIYF. The chain uses TRBV5-1 and TRBJ1-3, with D hard to call. With 5 bases removed from V and 1 base from J, the gap between germline ends came to 7 bases. Germline V gene sequence: CDR1 SGHRS, CDR2 YFSETQ. CDR3 size: 13 residues.